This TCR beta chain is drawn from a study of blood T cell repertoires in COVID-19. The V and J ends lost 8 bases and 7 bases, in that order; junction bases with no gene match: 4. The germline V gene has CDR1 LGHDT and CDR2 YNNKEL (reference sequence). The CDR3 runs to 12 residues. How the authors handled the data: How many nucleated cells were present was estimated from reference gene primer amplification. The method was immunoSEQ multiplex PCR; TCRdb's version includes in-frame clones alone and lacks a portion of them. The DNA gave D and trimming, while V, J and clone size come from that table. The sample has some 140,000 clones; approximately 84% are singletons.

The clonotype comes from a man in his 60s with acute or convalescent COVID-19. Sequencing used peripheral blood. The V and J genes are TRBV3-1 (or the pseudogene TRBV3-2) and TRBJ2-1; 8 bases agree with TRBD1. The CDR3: CASQGARNEQFF. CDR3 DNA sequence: TGTGCCAGCCAGGGGGCCAGGAATGAGCAGTTCTTC.